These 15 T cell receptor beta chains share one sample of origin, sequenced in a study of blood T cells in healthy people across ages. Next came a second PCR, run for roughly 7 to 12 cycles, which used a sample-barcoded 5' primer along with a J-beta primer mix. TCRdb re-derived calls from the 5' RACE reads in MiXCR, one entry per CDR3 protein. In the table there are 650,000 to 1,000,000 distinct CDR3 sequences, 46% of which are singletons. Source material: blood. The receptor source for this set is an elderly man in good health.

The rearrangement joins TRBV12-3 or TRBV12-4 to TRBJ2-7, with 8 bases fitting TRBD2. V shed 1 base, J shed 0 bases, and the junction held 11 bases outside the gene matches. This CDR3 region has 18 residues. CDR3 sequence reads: CASSLVSGRAPNSYEQYF. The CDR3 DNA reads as TGTGCCAGCAGTTTAGTATCCGGGAGGGCCCCCAACTCCTACGAGCAGTACTTC.

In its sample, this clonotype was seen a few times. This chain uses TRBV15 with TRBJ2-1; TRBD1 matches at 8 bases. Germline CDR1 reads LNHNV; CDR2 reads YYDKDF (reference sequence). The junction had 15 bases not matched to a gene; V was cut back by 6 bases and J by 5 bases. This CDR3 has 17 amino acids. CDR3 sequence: CATRSLTRVDRDNEQFF. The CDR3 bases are TGTGCCACCAGGTCCCTAACCAGGGTGGACAGGGACAATGAGCAGTTCTTC.

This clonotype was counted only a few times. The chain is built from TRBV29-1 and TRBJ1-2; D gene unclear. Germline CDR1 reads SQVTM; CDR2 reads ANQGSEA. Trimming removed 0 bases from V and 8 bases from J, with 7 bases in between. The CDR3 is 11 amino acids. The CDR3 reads CSVEEGNGYTF. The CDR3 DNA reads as TGCAGCGTTGAAGAGGGGAACGGCTACACCTTC.

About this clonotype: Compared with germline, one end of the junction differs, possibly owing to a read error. CDR3 nucleotide sequence: TGTGCCGGCAGATATAGCGGGAGAGGTTACGAGCAGTACTTC. It is translated as CAGRYSGRGYEQYF. This chain uses TRBV12-3 or TRBV12-4 with TRBJ2-7, with TRBD2 matching 9 bases. This CDR3 has 14 amino acids.

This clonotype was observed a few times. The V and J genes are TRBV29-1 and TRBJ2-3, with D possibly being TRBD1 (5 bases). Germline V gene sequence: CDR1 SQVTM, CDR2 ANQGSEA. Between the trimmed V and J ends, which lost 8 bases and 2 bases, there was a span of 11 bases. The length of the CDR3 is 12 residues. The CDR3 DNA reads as TGCAGCATCCAGACAGACACAGATACGCAGTATTTT. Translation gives CSIQTDTDTQYF.

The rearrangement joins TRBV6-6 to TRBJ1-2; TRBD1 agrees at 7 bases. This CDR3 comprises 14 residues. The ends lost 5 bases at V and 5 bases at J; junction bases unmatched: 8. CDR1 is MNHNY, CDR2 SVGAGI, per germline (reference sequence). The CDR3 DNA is TGTGCCAGCAGTGACGGGGAGGGGGCTTATGGCTACACCTTC. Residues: CASSDGEGAYGYTF.

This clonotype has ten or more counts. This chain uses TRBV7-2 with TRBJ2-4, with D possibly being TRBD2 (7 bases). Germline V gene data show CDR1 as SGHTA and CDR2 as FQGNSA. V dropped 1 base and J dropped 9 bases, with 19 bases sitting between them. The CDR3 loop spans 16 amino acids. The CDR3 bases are TGTGCCAGCAGCTTAGGCCAACAGGGAGGGGTGAGCATTCAGTACTTC. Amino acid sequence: CASSLGQQGGVSIQYF.

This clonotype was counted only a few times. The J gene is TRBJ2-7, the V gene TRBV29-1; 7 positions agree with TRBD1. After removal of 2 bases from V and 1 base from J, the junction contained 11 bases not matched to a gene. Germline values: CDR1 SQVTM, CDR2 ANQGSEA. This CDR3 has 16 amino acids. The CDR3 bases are TGCAGCGTTGAACTGAGTATAGAGACAGGGTCCTACGAGCAGTACTTC. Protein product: CSVELSIETGSYEQYF.

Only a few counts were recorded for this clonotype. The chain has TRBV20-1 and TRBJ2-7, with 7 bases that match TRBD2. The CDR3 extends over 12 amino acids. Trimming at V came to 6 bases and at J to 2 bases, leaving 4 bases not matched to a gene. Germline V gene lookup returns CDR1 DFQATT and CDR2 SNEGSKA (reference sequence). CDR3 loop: CSAERDPYEQYF. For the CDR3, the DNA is TGCAGTGCCGAGCGGGACCCCTACGAGCAGTACTTC.

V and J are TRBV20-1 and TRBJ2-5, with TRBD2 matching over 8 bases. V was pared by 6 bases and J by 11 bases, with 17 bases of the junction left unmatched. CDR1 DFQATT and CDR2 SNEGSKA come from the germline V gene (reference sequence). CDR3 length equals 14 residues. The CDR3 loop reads CSAPGTRGYNEQYF. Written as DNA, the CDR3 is TGCAGTGCGCCCGGGACTAGGGGATACAATGAGCAGTACTTC.

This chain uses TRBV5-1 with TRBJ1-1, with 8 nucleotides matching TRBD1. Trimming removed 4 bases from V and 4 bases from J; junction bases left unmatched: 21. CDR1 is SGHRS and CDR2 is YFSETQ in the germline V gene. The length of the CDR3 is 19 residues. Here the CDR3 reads CASSPDRDYGIRRVTEAFF. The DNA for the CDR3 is TGCGCCAGCAGCCCGGACAGGGATTACGGAATTAGGAGGGTCACTGAAGCTTTCTTT.

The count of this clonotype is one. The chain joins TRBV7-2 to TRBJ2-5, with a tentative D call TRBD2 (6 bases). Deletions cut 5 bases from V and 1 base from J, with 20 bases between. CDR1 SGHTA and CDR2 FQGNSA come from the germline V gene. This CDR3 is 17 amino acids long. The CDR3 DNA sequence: TGTGCCAGCAGCACTCCCATAGCGACTAGTCTCCAAGAGACCCAGTACTTC. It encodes CASSTPIATSLQETQYF.

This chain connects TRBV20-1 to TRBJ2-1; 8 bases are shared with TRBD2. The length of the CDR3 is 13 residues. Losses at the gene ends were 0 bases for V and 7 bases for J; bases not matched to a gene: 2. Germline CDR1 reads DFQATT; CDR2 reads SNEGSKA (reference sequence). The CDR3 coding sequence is TGCAGTGCTAGAGACGCGGGGGGAAATGAGCAGTTCTTC. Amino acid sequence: CSARDAGGNEQFF.

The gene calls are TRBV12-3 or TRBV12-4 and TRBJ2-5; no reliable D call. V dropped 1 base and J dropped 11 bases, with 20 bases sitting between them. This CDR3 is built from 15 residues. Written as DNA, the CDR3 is TGTGCCAGCAGTTTAGGACTGATAGCATACAATGAGCAGTACTTC. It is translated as CASSLGLIAYNEQYF.

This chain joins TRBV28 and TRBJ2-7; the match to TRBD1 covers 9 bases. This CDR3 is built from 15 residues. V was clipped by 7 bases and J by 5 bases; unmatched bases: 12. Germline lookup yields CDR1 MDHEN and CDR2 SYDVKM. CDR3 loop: CASTGTGTLLDEQYF. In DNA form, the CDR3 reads TGTGCCAGCACCGGGACAGGGACCCTTTTGGACGAGCAGTACTTC.